What follows is one T cell receptor beta chain and its context. Generated by immunoSEQ multiplex PCR, the TCRdb table keeps only in-frame clones and is missing some. The table has tens of thousands of clones, around 76% seen once; the top ten hold about 1.1%. Single viable CD3+CD4+CD8-CD45RO+ cells were sorted as the memory CD4+ T cells. The CDR3 has 13 residues. V lost 0 bases and J lost 5, with 4 bases in between. Germline-derived CDR1 and CDR2 are SGHTA and FQGNSA. These data belong to a study of memory CD4+ T cells and cytomegalovirus serostatus. Background on the study: This sample comes from healthy Belgian adults, several CMV seropositive, 24 seronegative.

The rearrangement uses TRBV7-2 and TRBJ1-4, with D unresolved. The sequence came from an adult in good health and CMV-seropositive. Sequencing input: memory CD4+ T cells from blood. CDR3 protein: CASSLAPNEKLFF. In nucleotides, the CDR3 is TGTGCCAGCAGCTTAGCCCCCAATGAAAAACTGTTTTTT. The variable domain in full, completed from reference TRBV7-2 and TRBJ1-4, reads GAGVSQSPSNKVTEKGKDVELRCDPISGHTALYWYRQSLGQGLEFLIYFQGNSAPDKSGLPSDRFSAERTGGSVSTLTIQRTQQEDSAVYLCASSLAPNEKLFFGSGTQLSVL.